The source of this TCR beta chain is a study of blood T cell repertoires in COVID-19 (dated by TCRdb to the early 2020s). At the level of the whole study: The collaborator samples originated in the United States, Italy and Spain and spanned the acute and convalescent phases of COVID-19. The material from the prospective study consisted of cDNA or gDNA derived from T cells, B-cell-depleted T cells, or PBMCs. Deeply sampled blood TCRbeta repertoires from subjects exposed to, actively infected with, or recovered from COVID-19 were included in the dataset. The repertoires were released in a freely available public database intended as a resource for research on the immune response to SARS-CoV-2. The samples were drawn from the first 160 participants of the ongoing ImmuneRACE study and from 1,254 subjects provided by 6 global collaborators. The sample metadata nearly always contained a de-identified subject ID, COVID-19 status, age in years and sex. Where available, HLA class I and class II types were obtained from metadata supplied by the sample provider rather than from assay-based typing. What the study reported, not specific to this receptor: Clinical and demographic metadata were provided uncurated, with the amount varying by source and participant.

In this sample, this clone turned up once. Its antigen is unknown. No much larger clonotype is one base removed from it; base qualities were not supplied. TCRbeta CDR3 regions were amplified from genomic DNA using the immunoSEQ Assay, a bias-controlled multiplex PCR. The authors' pipeline ran thus. The number of nucleated cells in each sample was estimated by amplification of reference gene primers within the assay. To quantify the absolute abundance of each unique TCRbeta CDR3 rearrangement, sequence reads were collapsed and filtered. For each sample, productive Simpson clonality was calculated as the square root of Simpson's diversity index over productive rearrangements. TCRdb mirrors the immuneACCESS table, restricted to in-frame sequences. Some clones are absent from its copies; in checked studies, under half trace to an unresolved V gene, and the reason for the others is unknown. Clone size and the V and J calls come from that table; the DNA yielded D and trimming. The sample table records about 97,000 clones; about 86% of these occur just once. Approximately 15% of the sample rests with the top ten.

The germline V gene yields MNHEY for CDR1 and SVGAGI for CDR2. Compared with germline, V lacks 6 bases and J lacks 3 bases; bases without a gene match: 6. The CDR3 contains 14 residues, cysteine and phenylalanine counted. Of all the DNA, just the CDR3 is kept, 42 bases in frame from base 1. Collaborating institutions collected whole blood in K2EDTA tubes following their own protocols. For TCRbeta analysis, collaborator samples were shipped as frozen whole blood, as isolated PBMCs, or as DNA extracted from either sample type. Input material: peripheral blood. The chain is encoded by TRBV6-5 joined to TRBJ2-7; 9 middle bases align to TRBD1. The TCR sequence derives from a human donor in a cohort sampled during active COVID-19. The nucleotides are TGTGCCAGCAGGCCGGGACAGGGAGTCTACGAGCAGTACTTC. Its amino acids are CASRPGQGVYEQYF.